The present T cell receptor beta chain was sequenced within a study of cytomegalovirus exposure and HLA in healthy donors. Overall study findings and caveats: CMV serostatus was the only recorded immune exposure for donors. Earlier results showed most TCR beta V segments being productive about 90% or about 30% of the time.

On this clone: Its antigen is not identified.

Healthy individuals who donated bone marrow served as the donors. PCR employed 60 Vbeta and 13 Jbeta primers. Authors' processing steps: A later analysis tallied tens of millions of unique TCR beta chains, 8.5 million to 11 million of them shared. Assay used: immunoSEQ multiplex PCR; TCRdb lists only in-frame clones, some missing. V and J calls plus clone size are reproduced from that table; the DNA served to infer D and trimming. The data show 60,000 or so clones, 75% to 80% seen once. The sequencing input was PBMCs. The source of this sequence is a female donor in good health and CMV-seronegative.

CDR3: CASSNRQGANPGAQYF. The CDR3, as DNA: TGTGCCAGTAGTAACCGACAGGGGGCTAATCCTGGGGCCCAGTACTTC. V is TRBV19 and J is TRBJ2-5; 10 nucleotides align to TRBD1. Trimming removed 4 bases from V and 9 bases from J; junction bases left unmatched: 14. The CDR3 is made up of 16 amino acids. Looked up from germline, CDR1 is LNHDA and CDR2 is SQIVND (reference sequence).